This TCR beta chain was sequenced in a study of blood T cell repertoires in COVID-19. This clone came up a few times. This CDR3 has 12 amino acids. CDR1 MGHRA and CDR2 YSYEKL come from the germline V gene. V lost 2 bases, J lost 8 bases, and 6 bases lay in between. This table comes from immunoSEQ multiplex PCR, and its TCRdb copy is limited to in-frame clones, with some not included. The sample consists of 200,000 to 250,000 clones, 90% of them appearing once. The sample comprised peripheral blood. The TCR was taken from a man aged 30 to 39 with COVID-19, enrolled during active disease. The genes are TRBV4-1 and TRBJ1-4; no definite D call. The DNA for the CDR3 is TGCGCCAGCAGCCAAATACACGAAAAACTGTTTTTT. It codes for CASSQIHEKLFF.